The clone carrying this T cell receptor beta chain occurred once. The sample is drawn from a study of blood T cell repertoires in COVID-19. Study in general: The analysed material was cDNA or gDNA that came from T cells, B-cell-depleted T cells, or PBMCs.

Method: immunoSEQ multiplex PCR; TCRdb's copy keeps in-frame clones and lacks some. The sample comprises roughly 290,000 clones, 75% to 90% of which are singletons, and 1.7% rests with the top ten. This TCR was sampled from a woman between 40 and 55 years old who had recovered from COVID-19. Sequenced sample: PBMCs or T cells enriched from blood (not recorded which).

The CDR3 protein is CASSLFGGRGLGLFF. Written as DNA, the CDR3 is TGTGCCAGCAGTCTATTTGGGGGCAGGGGCCTAGGACTGTTTTTT. The chain couples TRBV21-1 to TRBJ1-4; the tabulated D call, TRBD1, remains unverified against the DNA. TRBV21-1 is a known pseudogene. This CDR3 is 15 amino acids long.